The 8 T cell receptor beta chains listed next were all sequenced from one sample in a study of blood T cell repertoires in COVID-19. Profiling relied on immunoSEQ multiplex PCR, and the TCRdb table lists in-frame clones only, not all of them. The table shows hundreds of thousands of clones, with about 85% occurring only once. The specimen was peripheral blood. The receptors shown here come from a woman older than 75 with acute or convalescent COVID-19.

To note about this clone: The junction does not match germline at one end; this may be a read error. V usage is TRBV7-2 and J usage is TRBJ2-7; 7 bases map to TRBD1. Germline CDR1 SGHTA, CDR2 FQGNSA. There are 13 residues in the CDR3. The CDR3 DNA reads TGTGCCAGCAGCTTAGTGAGCGGACAGGTTGGGGACTTC. Translating it yields CASSLVSGQVGDF.

This clone was detected only once. The chain uses TRBV5-1 and TRBJ2-2; D perhaps matches TRBD1 (5 bases). This CDR3 has 14 amino acids. V was trimmed by 5 bases and J by 6 bases, leaving 14 bases between them. The germline V gene encodes CDR1 SGHRS and CDR2 YFSETQ. CDR3 in DNA: TGCGCCAGCAGTCAAAGCAGGGCGGCCGGGGAGCTGTTTTTT. Translating it yields CASSQSRAAGELFF.

V gene TRBV20-1 combines with J gene TRBJ2-2; TRBD2 aligns across 10 bases. The CDR3 is made up of 15 amino acids. V shed 6 bases, J shed 4 bases, and the junction held 8 bases outside the gene matches. Germline V gives CDR1 DFQATT, CDR2 SNEGSKA (reference sequence). This chain's CDR3 is CSASSGGRATGELFF. CDR3 nucleotide sequence: TGCAGTGCAAGTAGCGGGGGGAGAGCCACCGGGGAGCTGTTTTTT.

The chain carries TRBV19 and TRBJ2-7; D is perhaps TRBD1 (7 bases). This CDR3 has 14 residues. Per germline, CDR1 LNHDA and CDR2 SQIVND (reference sequence). V gave up 5 bases and J gave up 2 bases, with 13 bases separating them. The CDR3 DNA follows: TGTGCCAGTAGTTCGCAGGGGGGTACCTACGAGCAGTACTTC. It codes for CASSSQGGTYEQYF.

The rearrangement links TRBV18 to TRBJ1-1, with D unresolved. There are 16 residues in the CDR3. Trimming took off 6 bases at V and 5 bases at J, with 22 bases between the two ends. Germline V gene data show CDR1 as KGHSH and CDR2 as LQKENI. The chain's CDR3 is CASSPVGRPSTTEAFF. In nucleotides, the CDR3 is TGTGCCAGCTCCCCAGTAGGGAGGCCCTCTACAACTGAAGCTTTCTTT.

The chain has TRBV19 and TRBJ2-3, with TRBD2 matching over 8 bases. Germline CDR1 LNHDA, CDR2 SQIVND (reference sequence). The junction had 5 bases not matched to a gene; V was cut back by 1 base and J by 2 bases. This CDR3 has 16 amino acids. The CDR3 spells CASSIGPAGDTDTQYF. The CDR3 coding sequence is TGTGCCAGTAGTATAGGGCCAGCGGGGGACACAGATACGCAGTATTTT.

The V call is TRBV15, the J call TRBJ2-1; the D is unclear. Germline CDR1 LNHNV, CDR2 YYDKDF (reference sequence). V shed 0 bases and J shed 6 bases, with 6 bases lying between them. The CDR3 has 13 residues. The CDR3: CATSRDNSNEQFF. CDR3 DNA sequence: TGTGCCACCAGCAGAGATAATTCCAATGAGCAGTTCTTC.

This clone occurred a few times. The chain is built from TRBV19 and TRBJ2-6; D is possibly TRBD1 (6 bases). CDR3 length: 18 amino acids. Germline V CDR1 and CDR2: LNHDA, SQIVND (reference sequence). V lost 5 bases to trimming and J lost 0 bases, with 17 bases between them. CDR3 loop: CASSGGSLGTSGANVLTF. CDR3 in DNA: TGTGCCAGTAGTGGGGGCTCACTGGGGACCTCTGGGGCCAACGTCCTGACTTTC.